The 15 T cell receptor beta chains below were found in one sample sequenced in a study of T cells after yellow fever vaccination (dated by TCRdb to about 2019). Interpreted using the paper, the treatment or condition label stands for: live attenuated yellow fever vaccine strain. Library preparation employed 5' RACE. For sequencing, an Illumina NovaSeq 6000 was employed. In TCRdb, the public reads were trimmed at Q25 with fastp and aligned with MiXCR, with productive beta chains retained. Records with the same CDR3 protein are collapsed into one entry carrying the most frequent genes and DNA. The sample table holds about 260,000 distinct CDR3 sequences, of which about 3.5% were seen once. The ten largest account for under 20% of the sample. The sequencing used PBMCs, collected 15 days after the yellow fever booster vaccination. Receptors originate from a young man who received the YFV17D yellow fever vaccine.

This clonotype was recorded at least ten times. V and J are TRBV12-3 or TRBV12-4 and TRBJ1-1; D is unresolved. This CDR3 region has 14 residues. The V and J ends lost 1 base and 7 bases respectively, with 13 bases between them. CDR3 sequence: CASSLDSTAVEAFF. Here the CDR3 DNA reads TGTGCCAGCAGTTTAGACAGCACAGCTGTTGAAGCTTTCTTT.

In this sample, this clonotype turned up many times. The gene calls are TRBV7-2 and TRBJ2-7; D gene uncertain. Germline CDR1 and CDR2: SGHTA and FQGNSA. V lost 0 bases and J lost 0, with 12 bases in between. The CDR3 runs 16 residues. The CDR3 sequence is CASSLADGVGSYEQYF. CDR3 coding DNA: TGTGCCAGCAGCTTAGCGGACGGAGTGGGCTCCTACGAGCAGTACTTC.

This clonotype was counted ten times or more. The gene calls are TRBV20-1 and TRBJ1-2; tentative D call: TRBD1 (5 bases). This CDR3 contains 12 residues. V shed 2 bases and J shed 3 bases, with 7 bases lying between them. Germline values: CDR1 DFQATT, CDR2 SNEGSKA (reference sequence). DNA of the CDR3: TGCAGTGCTAGACCCAGGGACTATGGCTACACCTTC. Encoded protein: CSARPRDYGYTF.

Ten or more counts support this clonotype. The V call is TRBV7-3, the J call TRBJ1-1; D gene ambiguous. The CDR3 covers 13 residues. Germline CDR1 reads SGHTA; CDR2 reads FQGTGA. V was clipped by 3 bases and J by 5 bases, with 10 bases between them. In DNA, the CDR3 is TGTGCCAGCAGCTTTATCCGTGGGACTGAAGCTTTCTTT. This sequence encodes CASSFIRGTEAFF.

This clonotype was seen repeatedly, ten times or more. The chain couples TRBV27 to TRBJ1-5; no clear D. The CDR3 consists of 13 residues. The germline V and J ends were trimmed by 2 bases and 8 bases, with 10 bases remaining between them. From germline, CDR1 is MNHEY and CDR2 SMNVEV (reference sequence). The CDR3 region is CASSLGVPEPQHF. CDR3 sequence (DNA): TGTGCCAGCAGTTTAGGTGTTCCAGAGCCCCAGCATTTT.

There are many counts of this clonotype. V gene TRBV20-1 combines with J gene TRBJ1-5, with a possible D match to TRBD1 (5 bases). V dropped 8 bases and J dropped 5 bases, with 13 bases sitting between them. CDR1 DFQATT and CDR2 SNEGSKA come from the germline V gene (reference sequence). CDR3 length: 12 residues. CDR3 in amino acids: CSTGTPHQPQHF. CDR3 DNA: TGCAGTACTGGGACGCCGCATCAGCCCCAGCATTTT.

This clonotype was counted at least ten times. The chain uses TRBV5-1 and TRBJ2-6, with 8 bases that match TRBD1. The length of the CDR3 is 18 residues. The germline gives CDR1 SGHRS, CDR2 YFSETQ. V lost 1 base, J lost 1 base, and 7 bases stayed unmatched. The CDR3 nucleotides are TGCGCCAGCAGCTTGCAGGGGGCTAGCTCTTCTGGGGCCAACGTCCTGACTTTC. This encodes CASSLQGASSSGANVLTF.

The table lists this clonotype with many counts. The V gene is TRBV29-1, the J gene TRBJ1-6; TRBD1 matches at 8 bases. Germline loops: CDR1 SQVTM, CDR2 ANQGSEA. The CDR3 totals 14 residues. The V segment lost 7 bases and the J segment 9 bases; nucleotides outside the gene matches: 11. The CDR3 nucleotides read TGCAGCGCCCGGATACAGGGGGTCGGTTCACCCCTCCACTTT. Translated, it gives CSARIQGVGSPLHF.

This clonotype was detected ten times or more. The V gene is TRBV5-1, the J gene TRBJ1-5; possible D gene TRBD1, 6 bases. The germline V gene has CDR1 SGHRS and CDR2 YFSETQ. The CDR3 consists of 14 residues. With 0 bases removed from V and 10 bases from J, the gap between germline ends came to 14 bases. The CDR3 region has the DNA TGCGCCAGCAGCTTGGGGGGGCACGGGGAACCCCAGCATTTT. Amino acid sequence: CASSLGGHGEPQHF.

This clonotype was counted at least ten times. V is TRBV5-1 and J is TRBJ2-5; D is uncertain. Germline assignment: CDR1 SGHRS and CDR2 YFSETQ. The CDR3 runs 13 residues. V shed 1 base and J shed 5 bases, with 9 bases lying between them. The CDR3 bases are TGCGCCAGCAGCTTGTTAAGTGCGGAGACCCAGTACTTC. This gives the protein CASSLLSAETQYF.

This clonotype has ten or more counts. The V and J genes are TRBV7-9 and TRBJ1-2; D gene uncertain. The CDR3 covers 13 residues. CDR1 is SEHNR, CDR2 FQNEAQ, per germline (reference sequence). V was clipped by 4 bases and J by 3 bases, with 9 bases between them. The DNA of the CDR3 is TGTGCCAGCAGCTCCGGGCCCCACTATGGCTACACCTTC. Its protein product is CASSSGPHYGYTF.

At least ten counts were recorded for this clonotype. The chain links TRBV7-9 to TRBJ2-3, with D possibly being TRBD2 (6 bases). Germline V gives CDR1 SEHNR, CDR2 FQNEAQ (reference sequence). Trimming cost V 1 base and J 3 bases, with 17 bases left between them. CDR3 length equals 17 residues. Written as DNA, the CDR3 is TGTGCCAGCAGCTTAGAGTTGTTGCGGGGAATAACAGATACGCAGTATTTT. Translating it yields CASSLELLRGITDTQYF.

This chain connects TRBV19 to TRBJ1-1; TRBD1 matches 9 bases. This CDR3 spans 18 amino acids. The V gene's germline CDR1 is LNHDA and CDR2 SQIVND (reference sequence). Germline trimming cut 7 bases from V and 1 base from J; bases unmatched to any gene: 16. Here the CDR3 DNA reads TGTGCCAGTACCTACTCCGGGGGACAGGGAAGAAGGAACACTGAAGCTTTCTTT. Protein product: CASTYSGGQGRRNTEAFF.

Concerning this clonotype: A read error may be the cause here, since a much bigger clone is one base away. The rearrangement joins TRBV4-1 to TRBJ2-2; 9 nucleotides agree with TRBD1. CDR1 is MGHRA and CDR2 is YSYEKL in the germline V gene. The trim removed 2 bases at V and 5 bases at J, leaving 3 bases unmatched. CDR3 length: 15 residues. The CDR3 region has the DNA TGCGCCAGCAGCCAACACAGGGGGCCGACCGGGGAGCTGTTTTTT. It encodes CASSQHRGPTGELFF.

This clonotype was counted many times. The chain recombines TRBV12-3 or TRBV12-4 with TRBJ1-1; 7 nucleotides agree with TRBD1. The trim removed 2 bases at V and 4 bases at J, leaving 4 bases unmatched. The CDR3 length is 14 residues. CDR3 region: CASSLSAGGTEAFF. In DNA form, the CDR3 reads TGTGCCAGCAGTTTATCGGCAGGGGGCACTGAAGCTTTCTTT.